Detailed here is one TCR beta chain. Its antigen remains unidentified. Base qualities are missing; no much larger clone stands one base away. In the germline V gene, CDR1 corresponds to MNHEY and CDR2 to SVGAGI. The CDR3 starts with the cysteine, ends with the phenylalanine, and has 15 residues. The kept DNA is CDR3 alone, 45 bases in frame from the first base. V trim: 8 bases; J trim: 7 bases; unmatched bases: 8. Collaborating institutions collected whole blood in K2EDTA tubes following their own protocols. Collaborator samples were shipped for TCRbeta analysis as frozen whole blood, isolated PBMCs, or DNA extracted from either sample type. This record comes from a study of blood T cell repertoires in COVID-19 (dated by TCRdb to 2019 to 2021). Study-wide context: The collaborator samples originated in the United States, Italy and Spain and spanned the acute and convalescent phases of COVID-19. The prospective study material was composed of cDNA or gDNA derived from T cells, B-cell-depleted T cells, or PBMCs. Subjects who had been exposed to COVID-19, were actively infected with it, or had recovered from it provided the deeply sampled blood TCRbeta repertoires that made up the dataset. The repertoires were released in a freely available public database meant as a resource for research on the immune response to SARS-CoV-2. Samples came from the ongoing ImmuneRACE study (first 160 participants) plus 1,254 subjects from 6 global collaborators. The sample metadata nearly always contained a de-identified subject ID, COVID-19 status, age in years and sex. Where available, HLA class I and class II types were obtained from metadata supplied by the sample provider rather than from assay-based typing. Study-wide findings and limitations: The amount of clinical and demographic metadata varied by source and participant and was provided uncurated.

TCRbeta CDR3 regions were amplified from genomic DNA using the immunoSEQ Assay, a bias-controlled multiplex PCR. For the original study's pipeline: The number of nucleated cells in each sample was estimated from the amplification of reference gene primers within the assay. To quantify the absolute abundance of each unique TCRbeta CDR3 rearrangement, sequence reads were collapsed and filtered. For each sample, productive Simpson clonality was calculated as the square root of Simpson's diversity index over productive rearrangements. TCRdb stores this immuneACCESS table with in-frame sequences only. Part of the clones is absent; in the studies checked, under half of the shortfall reflects unresolved V genes, and no reason is known for the rest. Clone size and the V and J calls come from that table; the DNA yielded D and trimming. This sample has around 65,000 clones in its table, and roughly 81% of those were observed once. Clones ranked in the top ten supply about a sixth of the sample.

The specimen sequenced was peripheral blood. The receptor comes from an elderly man with acute or convalescent COVID-19. Here the chain combines TRBV6-5 and TRBJ2-2; a stretch of 12 junction bases matches TRBD2. The nucleotide sequence reads as follows: TGTGCCAGCCAAACTAGCGGGGGGAGGGTCGGGGAGCTGTTTTTT. The resulting protein is CASQTSGGRVGELFF.